This T cell receptor (beta chain) is from a study of shared clonotypes between healthy human individuals. TCRdb's table, derived via immunoSEQ multiplex PCR, lists solely in-frame clones and lacks some. The sample yields just over 2,000,000 clones, about 95% seen once. CDR3 length equals 16 residues. Trimming at V came to 3 bases and at J to 4 bases, leaving 9 bases not matched to a gene. The V gene's germline CDR1 is MNHEY and CDR2 SMNVEV (reference sequence). CD45RO-negative, CCR7-selected cells formed the naive CD8 fraction, which excluded terminally differentiated effector memory CD45RA+ cells. Sequenced: naive CD8+ T cells sorted from blood. V usage is TRBV27 and J usage is TRBJ2-5; 9 bases agree with TRBD2. This TCR came from a man between 18 and 35 years old in good health. Here the CDR3 DNA reads TGTGCCAGCAGTTTCAGTTTAGCGGGAGTAATAGAGACCCAGTACTTC. This gives the protein CASSFSLAGVIETQYF.